Listed below are T cell receptor beta chains from one sample, sequenced in a study of blood T cell dynamics during melanoma immunotherapy. The data were produced by immunoSEQ multiplex PCR, yet TCRdb's version contains in-frame clones alone and is incomplete. The sample records around 4,300 clones, nearly 98% being singletons. Sequenced material: effector memory CD8+ T cells from blood, taken from a patient treated with checkpoint blockade. The receptors shown here come from a human donor with melanoma. CDR3s leave out the opening cysteine and the closing phenylalanine or tryptophan.

cdr3_length	v_call	j_call	cdr3_aa
9	TRBV2	TRBJ1-1	ASRGGTEAF
10	TRBV13	TRBJ2-7	ASAKGFHEQY
12	TRBV7-8	TRBJ2-7	ASSLQVLAYEQY
10	TRBV10-3	TRBJ1-2	AISEQDYGYT
11	TRBV7-9	TRBJ2-2	ASSWEETGELF
10	TRBV9	TRBJ2-1	ASSVGSREQF
15	TRBV27	TRBJ2-7	ASHLGVGSSPIYEQY
15	TRBV10-1	TRBJ2-5	ASSESRLADRGREQY
10	TRBV7-8	TRBJ2-1	ASRSEGNEQF
15	TRBV28	TRBJ2-7	ASSLSLDPGPSYEQY
13	TRBV28	TRBJ2-2	ASSDRDRDTGELF
14	TRBV4-1	TRBJ2-7	ASSQEYGTQAYEQY
15	TRBV9	TRBJ2-3	ASSGPSSGRAADTQY
12	TRBV5-6	TRBJ2-2	ASSLEGAGGELF
14	TRBV10-3	TRBJ2-1	AISESEVSSYNEQF
13	TRBV13	TRBJ2-7	ASSLVGNLEYEQY
14	TRBV19	TRBJ2-2	ASSLLPAPATGELF
13	TRBV21-1	TRBJ1-4	ASSKRSEPNEKLF